This record covers a single T cell receptor (beta chain). Its antigen is undetermined. This record comes from a study of T cells after yellow fever vaccination. Study at large: Low-cell-number fractions underwent preparation using SMART-Seq v4 Ultra Low Input. General observations from the study: In FACS-sorted repertoires, abundant clonotypes from the bulk population could appear as contaminants. Though weaker, the secondary response peaked faster, on day 5 versus 15.

Trimming cost V 1 base and J 7 bases, with 10 bases left between them. The CDR3 sequence is 14 residues long. By 5'RACE template switching, TCR cDNA was produced, with a universal primer site and UMIs added in the process. TCRdb used MiXCR to reprocess the 5' RACE reads, holding one entry per CDR3 protein. The data show more than 450,000 distinct CDR3 sequences, roughly a fifth seen once. The TCR sequence derives from a man aged 18 to 30 who received the YFV17D yellow fever vaccine. The V call is TRBV12-3 or TRBV12-4, the J call TRBJ1-4; unclear D gene. The sequencing here drew on PBMCs, taken approximately 20 days after the first yellow fever vaccination. This chain's CDR3 is CASSLGLVVEKLFF. Here the CDR3 DNA reads TGTGCCAGCAGTTTAGGGTTGGTTGTTGAAAAACTGTTTTTT.